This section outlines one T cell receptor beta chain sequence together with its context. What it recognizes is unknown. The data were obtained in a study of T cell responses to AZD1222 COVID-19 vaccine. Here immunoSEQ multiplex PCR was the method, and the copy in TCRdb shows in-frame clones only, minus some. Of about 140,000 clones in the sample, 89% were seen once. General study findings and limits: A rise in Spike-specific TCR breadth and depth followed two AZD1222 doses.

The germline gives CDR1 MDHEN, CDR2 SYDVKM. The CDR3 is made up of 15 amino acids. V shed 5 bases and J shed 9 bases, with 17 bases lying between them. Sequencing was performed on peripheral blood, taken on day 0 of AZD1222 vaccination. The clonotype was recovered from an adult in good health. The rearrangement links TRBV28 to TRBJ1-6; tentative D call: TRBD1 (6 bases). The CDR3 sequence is CASSPGAAGISPLHF. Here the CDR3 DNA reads TGTGCCAGCAGTCCAGGGGCCGCAGGCATTTCACCCCTCCACTTT.